What follows are 24 T cell receptor beta chains derived from one specimen sequenced in a study of T cell responses to AZD1222 COVID-19 vaccine. TCRdb keeps only in-frame clones here, not all; method: immunoSEQ multiplex PCR. The profile shows under 150,000 clones, 70% to 90% of them singletons. The source was peripheral blood, collected 28 days after the second AZD1222 dose. The source is an adult who received the AZD1222 COVID-19 vaccine.

J is TRBJ2-3 and V is TRBV4-1; 12 bases are shared with TRBD2. J gave up 4 bases and V 2 bases, and 7 bases lay outside the gene matches. CDR3 length: 17 residues. The V gene's germline CDR1 is MGHRA and CDR2 YSYEKL. The CDR3 loop is CASSQSLTSGGPDTQYF. CDR3 bases: TGCGCCAGCAGCCAATCGTTAACTAGCGGGGGGCCAGATACGCAGTATTTT.

This chain connects TRBV28 to TRBJ2-7, with TRBD2 matching 8 bases. The germline gives CDR1 MDHEN, CDR2 SYDVKM. The junction had 8 bases not matched to a gene; V was cut back by 2 bases and J by 5 bases. There are 15 residues in the CDR3. This chain's CDR3 is CASSLGAGGINEQYF. Written as DNA, the CDR3 is TGTGCCAGCAGTTTAGGGGCGGGAGGAATTAACGAGCAGTACTTC.

This chain links TRBV4-2 with TRBJ2-1; TRBD2 agrees at 8 bases. The CDR3 is made up of 16 amino acids. The trim removed 1 base at V and 5 bases at J, leaving 7 bases unmatched. Germline values: CDR1 LGHNA, CDR2 YNFKEQ. The CDR3 coding sequence is TGTGCCAGCAGCCAAGCTACCCTAGCGGGCCACAATGAGCAGTTCTTC. This codes for CASSQATLAGHNEQFF.

This sequence joins TRBV5-8 and TRBJ1-5; D unresolved. Germline assignment: CDR1 SGHTS and CDR2 YDEGEE. The V gene lost 4 bases and the J gene lost 3 bases, with 14 bases spanning the gap. The CDR3 sequence is 15 residues long. The CDR3 sequence is CASSVVWWTNQPQHF. The CDR3 nucleotides are TGTGCCAGCAGCGTGGTATGGTGGACCAATCAGCCCCAGCATTTT. The full variable domain, with the rest looked up from reference TRBV5-8 and TRBJ1-5, is EAGVTQSPTHLIKTRGQQATLRCSPISGHTSVYWYQQALGLGLQFLLWYDEGEERNRGNFPPRFSGRQFPNYSSELNVNALELEDSALYLCASSVVWWTNQPQHFGDGTRLSIL.

This clone has only one observation. The CDR3 spells CASSLIARGQPQHF. The CDR3 nucleotides read TGTGCCAGCAGTTTAATAGCCCGCGGTCAGCCCCAGCATTTT. V usage is TRBV27 and J usage is TRBJ1-5; D gene ambiguous. V lost 2 bases and J lost 6, with 11 bases in between. The CDR3 consists of 14 residues. Germline V lookup: CDR1 MNHEY, CDR2 SMNVEV (reference sequence).

The chain links TRBV7-9 to TRBJ1-4; possible D gene TRBD1, 6 bases. The CDR3 runs 12 residues. Germline V gene data show CDR1 as SEHNR and CDR2 as FQNEAQ (reference sequence). V was trimmed by 5 bases and J by 7 bases, leaving 8 bases between them. For the CDR3, the DNA is TGTGCCAGCAGCGAGGACAGTGAAAAACTGTTTTTT. It specifies CASSEDSEKLFF.

The gene calls are TRBV3-1 (or the pseudogene TRBV3-2) and TRBJ1-1; D is uncertain. In germline, CDR1 is LGHDT, CDR2 YNNKEL (reference sequence). This CDR3 spans 13 amino acids. V lost 4 bases and J 0 bases, leaving 6 bases between the germline ends. The DNA of the CDR3 is TGTGCCAGCAGCCGCGGAATGAACACTGAAGCTTTCTTT. This codes for CASSRGMNTEAFF.

The chain employs TRBV7-2 and TRBJ2-2, with 8 bases identical to TRBD1. With V trimmed by 5 bases and J by 3 bases, 2 bases remained unmatched. There are 14 residues in the CDR3. In germline, CDR1 is SGHTA, CDR2 FQGNSA. The CDR3 spells CASSRTGYTGELFF. The CDR3 nucleotides read TGTGCCAGCAGCAGGACAGGGTACACCGGGGAGCTGTTTTTT.

The V and J genes are TRBV4-1 and TRBJ1-5, with TRBD1 matching 7 bases. CDR1 and CDR2 from the germline V gene are MGHRA and YSYEKL. Trimming at V came to 3 bases and at J to 5 bases, leaving 1 base not matched to a gene. This CDR3 is built from 13 residues. The CDR3 DNA follows: TGCGCCAGCAGCCACACAGGGGATCAGCCCCAGCATTTT. Its translation is CASSHTGDQPQHF.

The chain couples TRBV5-1 to TRBJ1-6; a weak D match, TRBD1 (6 bases). The germline V gene encodes CDR1 SGHRS and CDR2 YFSETQ. Between the trimmed V and J ends, which lost 1 base and 12 bases, there was a span of 8 bases. This CDR3 is 12 amino acids long. As DNA, the CDR3 is TGCGCCAGCAGCTTGTCAGGGGAACCCCTCCACTTT. This translates into CASSLSGEPLHF.

This sequence joins TRBV5-6 and TRBJ1-1; 9 bases are a match to TRBD1. The CDR3 is 18 residues long. Germline trimming cut 1 base from V and 10 bases from J; bases unmatched to any gene: 20. CDR1 and CDR2 from the germline V gene are SGHDT and YYEEEE. Written as DNA, the CDR3 is TGTGCCAGCAGCTTGATGGCCCTGGGACAGGGCTTTATATCTGTAGCTTTCTTT. Translation: CASSLMALGQGFISVAFF.

The rearrangement links TRBV4-2 to TRBJ2-3, with 7 bases identical to TRBD2. This CDR3 has 16 residues. Germline-derived CDR1 and CDR2 are LGHNA and YNFKEQ. Germline trimming cut 3 bases from V and 2 bases from J; bases unmatched to any gene: 8. CDR3 sequence: CASSQALALVTDTQYF. For the CDR3, the DNA is TGTGCCAGCAGCCAGGCACTAGCGCTCGTCACAGATACGCAGTATTTT.

V is TRBV6-6 and J is TRBJ1-1; tentative D call: TRBD1 (6 bases). The CDR3 runs to 13 residues. Trimming stripped 1 base from V and 9 bases from J, with 12 bases between. The V gene's germline CDR1 is MNHNY and CDR2 SVGAGI (reference sequence). As DNA, the CDR3 is TGTGCCAGCAGTTACTTACAGGGCAGGAAAGCTTTCTTT. It yields the protein CASSYLQGRKAFF.

The chain links TRBV6-5 to TRBJ1-2; no clear D gene. This CDR3 comprises 13 residues. CDR1 and CDR2 from the germline V gene are MNHEY and SVGAGI. V shed 6 bases and J shed 4 bases, with 12 bases lying between them. Written as DNA, the CDR3 is TGTGCCAGCAGGGAGACACCACCCTATGGCTACACCTTC. It yields the protein CASRETPPYGYTF.

V and J are TRBV6-5 and TRBJ1-1; D might be TRBD1 (6 bases). The CDR3 is 13 amino acids. CDR1 is MNHEY and CDR2 is SVGAGI in the germline V gene. V lost 8 bases, J lost 4 bases, and 14 bases lay in between. In DNA form, the CDR3 reads TGTGCCAGCTCGTCTGGGGGCGTCACTGAAGCTTTCTTT. Residues: CASSSGGVTEAFF.

The gene calls are TRBV6-5 and TRBJ2-3, with D perhaps matching TRBD2 (5 bases). Germline V lookup: CDR1 MNHEY, CDR2 SVGAGI. This CDR3 is built from 14 residues. V was pared by 0 bases and J by 6 bases, with 10 bases between. The CDR3: CASSYSGVTDTQYF. For the CDR3, the DNA is TGTGCCAGCAGTTACTCCGGGGTCACCGATACGCAGTATTTT.

The rearrangement joins TRBV7-2 to TRBJ1-2; D gene ambiguous. The CDR3 is made up of 13 amino acids. Germline loops: CDR1 SGHTA, CDR2 FQGNSA. Trimming removed 5 bases at V and 3 bases at J, with 10 bases between. This CDR3 is CASSQGRDYGYTF. The CDR3 DNA follows: TGTGCCAGCAGCCAAGGACGGGACTATGGCTACACCTTC.

The chain joins TRBV29-1 to TRBJ2-5; TRBD1 matches at 9 bases. V lost 6 bases to trimming and J lost 3 bases; unmatched junction nucleotides: 5. The CDR3 runs to 13 residues. Germline CDR1 and CDR2: SQVTM and ANQGSEA. The CDR3 protein is CSVDRGDEETQYF. Written as DNA, the CDR3 is TGCAGCGTCGACAGGGGGGACGAAGAGACCCAGTACTTC.

This chain links TRBV9 with TRBJ1-1; D uncertain. CDR3 size: 15 residues. V was cut by 2 bases and J by 3 bases, with 14 bases left in between. Germline values: CDR1 SGDLS, CDR2 YYNGEE. As DNA, the CDR3 is TGTGCCAGCAGCGTTACAGATATTATGGACACTGAAGCTTTCTTT. It is translated as CASSVTDIMDTEAFF.

The J gene is TRBJ1-1, the V gene TRBV7-9; D remains unclear. The CDR3 contains 14 residues. Trimming removed 3 bases at V and 2 bases at J, with 10 bases between. Per the germline V gene, CDR1 is SEHNR and CDR2 is FQNEAQ (reference sequence). CDR3 nucleotide sequence: TGTGCCAGCAGCTTCTTGACAACCAACACTGAAGCTTTCTTT. Translating it yields CASSFLTTNTEAFF.

This clone is a singleton in its sample. V usage is TRBV4-1 and J usage is TRBJ2-2; a possible D gene is TRBD2 (7 bases). There are 17 residues in the CDR3. V was cut by 0 bases and J by 3 bases, with 14 bases left in between. Germline CDR1 MGHRA, CDR2 YSYEKL. CDR3 protein: CASSQDLTGGYTGELFF. In nucleotides, the CDR3 is TGCGCCAGCAGCCAAGATCTTACGGGGGGCTACACCGGGGAGCTGTTTTTT.

The rearrangement joins TRBV18 to TRBJ1-2; no definite D call. This CDR3 has 13 amino acids. CDR1 and CDR2 from the germline V gene are KGHSH and LQKENI. V gave up 6 bases and J gave up 3 bases, with 11 bases separating them. CDR3 protein: CASSPDTDYGYTF. The DNA for the CDR3 is TGTGCCAGCTCCCCTGACACTGACTATGGCTACACCTTC.

The chain uses TRBV13 and TRBJ1-5, with D hard to call. The CDR3 is 13 residues long. V was cut by 0 bases and J by 3 bases, with 3 bases left in between. Germline assignment: CDR1 PRHDT and CDR2 FYEKMQ (reference sequence). CDR3 sequence reads: CASSLGDNQPQHF. DNA of the CDR3: TGTGCCAGCAGCTTAGGGGACAATCAGCCCCAGCATTTT.

The rearrangement joins TRBV4-1 to TRBJ2-6, with D perhaps TRBD1 or TRBD2 (5 bases each). Per germline, CDR1 MGHRA and CDR2 YSYEKL. The CDR3 is 16 residues long. V shed 0 bases and J shed 4 bases, with 10 bases lying between them. The chain's CDR3 is CASSQDPGAGANVLTF. The CDR3 region has the DNA TGCGCCAGCAGCCAAGATCCCGGGGCCGGGGCCAACGTCCTGACTTTC.